The clone carrying this T cell receptor (beta chain) was picked up a small number of times. The antigen remains unidentified. The data were taken from a study of T-cell reconstitution after alpha-beta-depleted transplantation in children. Unique molecular identifiers were incorporated when the TCRbeta library was constructed. TCRdb reprocessed the PCR reads via MiXCR and lists one record per CDR3 protein. This sample carries some 350,000 distinct CDR3 sequences, about 16% of them seen once, and the ten largest clones take roughly two fifths. Regarding the study as a whole: Newly produced T cells mostly accounted for T-cell counts and diversity one year post-transplant. The study reportedly traced alpha-beta T cells about two months after transplant to several hundred expanded graft clones.

CDR1 is SGHRS, CDR2 YFSETQ, per germline. The CDR3 loop spans 17 amino acids. Losses at the gene ends were 0 bases for V and 4 bases for J; bases not matched to a gene: 8. The source is a male patient aged 2-10 years who had a stem cell transplant for acute lymphoblastic leukemia, so the T cells may come from the graft donor. The chain links TRBV5-1 to TRBJ2-5; 11 positions match TRBD2. The specimen comprised PBMCs, mostly from graft donor cells, sampled 360 days after TCRalphabeta/CD19-depleted stem cell transplant. CDR3 residues: CASSLGPNGLAGETQYF. Written as DNA, the CDR3 is TGCGCCAGCAGCTTGGGCCCGAACGGACTAGCGGGAGAGACCCAGTACTTC.